This record covers a single T cell receptor (beta chain). Its antigen is as yet unknown. Profiling relied on immunoSEQ multiplex PCR, and the TCRdb table lists in-frame clones only, not all of them. The sample consists of millions of clones, around 96% of them appearing once. This sample was taken from a study of shared clonotypes between healthy human individuals. On the study more broadly: CD4 naive and CD4 memory each took three plates per donor, while CD8 naive took two and CD8 memory one. Study-wide results and caveats: A handful of donors had around 5% of their naive CD4 clonotypes in common. The diversity represented, both genetic and in exposure history, was limited by few donors.

Only CD45RO-negative cells positively selected for CCR7 counted as naive CD8 cells, so terminally differentiated effector memory CD45RA+ cells were excluded. The receptor's source is a man between 18 and 35 years old in good health. The sample consisted of naive CD8+ T cells sorted from blood.

In DNA form, the CDR3 reads TGTGCCAGTAGTACGATGAAGGAGGATGAAGCTTTCTTT. This sequence encodes CASSTMKEDEAFF. The chain combines TRBV19 with TRBJ1-1; no reliable D call. V lost 4 bases, J lost 7 bases, and 13 bases lay in between. Germline values: CDR1 LNHDA, CDR2 SQIVND (reference sequence). There are 13 residues in the CDR3.